Presented here are 18 T cell receptor beta chains from one specimen sequenced in a study of cytomegalovirus exposure and HLA in healthy donors. The PCR had 60 Vbeta and 13 Jbeta primers. Libraries were prepared by immunoSEQ multiplex PCR; TCRdb keeps only in-frame clonotypes and omits some of them. The sample lists approximately 72,000 clones; about four fifths were seen once. The sample consisted of PBMCs. Source of these receptors: a male donor in good health and CMV-seropositive.

The chain links TRBV6-1 to TRBJ2-7; D gene ambiguous. The CDR3 sequence is 12 residues long. Trimming stripped 4 bases from V and 2 bases from J, with 6 bases between. Germline CDR1 reads MNHNS; CDR2 reads SASEGT. CDR3 nucleotides: TGTGCCAGCAGTGCTTTAACCTACGAGCAGTACTTC. The encoded protein is CASSALTYEQYF.

V and J are TRBV13 and TRBJ2-7; tentatively, D is TRBD1 (7 bases). The germline gives CDR1 PRHDT, CDR2 FYEKMQ (reference sequence). The CDR3 runs to 14 residues. V was clipped by 5 bases and J by 0 bases, with 11 bases between them. CDR3 DNA: TGTGCCAGCAGCCACCAGGGGGGCTCCTACGAGCAGTACTTC. Its protein product is CASSHQGGSYEQYF. The full variable domain, in which reference TRBV13 and TRBJ2-7 provide the parts outside the CDR3, is AAGVIQSPRHLIKEKRETATLKCYPIPRHDTVYWYQQGPGQDPQFLISFYEKMQSDKGSIPDRFSAQQFSDYHSELNMSSLELGDSALYFCASSHQGGSYEQYFGPGTRLTVT.

The rearrangement links TRBV5-5 to TRBJ2-5; 9 bases fit TRBD1. Germline CDR1 reads SGHKS; CDR2 reads YYEKEE (reference sequence). This CDR3 comprises 14 residues. V shed 3 bases, J shed 5 bases, and the junction held 5 bases outside the gene matches. CDR3 in DNA: TGTGCCAGCAGCTGGGACAGGGTGAGGGAGACCCAGTACTTC. This translates into CASSWDRVRETQYF.

The count of this clone is one. The chain is built from TRBV28 and TRBJ1-4; 7 positions agree with TRBD1. Losses at the gene ends were 5 bases for V and 5 bases for J; bases not matched to a gene: 8. Germline V gene lookup returns CDR1 MDHEN and CDR2 SYDVKM. This CDR3 comprises 15 residues. CDR3 DNA: TGTGCCAGCAGTGCCGTCGGGACAGCAAATGAAAAACTGTTTTTT. It encodes CASSAVGTANEKLFF. Using reference TRBV28 and TRBJ1-4 for the parts outside the CDR3, the full variable domain is DVKVTQSSRYLVKRTGEKVFLECVQDMDHENMFWYRQDPGLGLRLIYFSYDVKMKEKGDIPEGYSVSREKKERFSLILESASTNQTSMYLCASSAVGTANEKLFFGSGTQLSVL.

The rearrangement joins TRBV6-5 to TRBJ2-5; 9 nucleotides agree with TRBD1. The CDR3 covers 14 residues. V lost 6 bases, J lost 5 bases, and 7 bases stayed unmatched. CDR1 is MNHEY, CDR2 SVGAGI, per germline. CDR3 DNA: TGTGCCAGCAGGAAACAGGGGGCCCGGGAGACCCAGTACTTC. Translation: CASRKQGARETQYF.

The rearrangement joins TRBV7-6 to TRBJ2-3; TRBD2 matches at 7 bases. Germline assignment: CDR1 SGHVS and CDR2 FNYEAQ. J was trimmed by 1 base and V by 11 bases; bases with no gene match: 15. The CDR3 is 16 residues long. The CDR3 reads CARGESQVRGTDTQYF. The CDR3 coding sequence is TGTGCCCGGGGGGAGTCACAGGTCAGGGGCACAGATACGCAGTATTTT.

V is TRBV5-8 and J is TRBJ2-1; the D is unclear. V lost 1 base to trimming and J lost 4 bases, with 6 bases between them. CDR1 is SGHTS, CDR2 YDEGEE, per germline. The CDR3 extends over 13 amino acids. CDR3 sequence reads: CASSLMAYNEQFF. CDR3 DNA sequence: TGTGCCAGCAGCTTGATGGCATACAATGAGCAGTTCTTC.

The chain has TRBV29-1 and TRBJ2-5; 10 nucleotides line up with TRBD1. The germline V gene has CDR1 SQVTM and CDR2 ANQGSEA. V dropped 7 bases and J dropped 3; count of bases not matched to a gene: 2. This CDR3 spans 12 amino acids. CDR3 sequence: CSAGTGEETQYF. CDR3 DNA: TGCAGCGCCGGGACAGGGGAAGAGACCCAGTACTTC.

The CDR3 reads CAGWGGAKEKLFF. Here the CDR3 DNA reads TGTGCCGGCTGGGGGGGGGCAAAGGAAAAACTGTTTTTT. This chain links TRBV2 with TRBJ1-4; D might be TRBD1 (6 bases). The CDR3 is 13 residues long. The germline V gene has CDR1 SNHLY and CDR2 FYNNEI. V lost 11 bases, J lost 8 bases, and 18 bases lay in between.

The gene calls are TRBV28 and TRBJ1-5; D possibly corresponds to TRBD1 (6 bases). Germline loops: CDR1 MDHEN, CDR2 SYDVKM. The length of the CDR3 is 14 residues. The V end was cut by 4 bases, the J end by 4 bases, with 11 bases between. The CDR3: CASSWTVRNQPQHF. The CDR3 DNA reads as TGTGCCAGCAGTTGGACAGTCCGGAATCAGCCCCAGCATTTT.

The chain combines TRBV7-8 with TRBJ1-1; D possibly corresponds to TRBD1 (6 bases). V was trimmed by 1 base and J by 1 base, leaving 16 bases between them. This CDR3 is 17 amino acids long. Looked up from germline, CDR1 is SGHVS and CDR2 is FQNEAQ. For the CDR3, the DNA is TGTGCCAGCAGCTTAGGGGGGCCAGGGGCCGAGAACACTGAAGCTTTCTTT. This sequence encodes CASSLGGPGAENTEAFF.

This chain joins TRBV7-2 and TRBJ2-5; 8 bases align to TRBD1. CDR3 length equals 14 residues. Germline trimming cut 5 bases from V and 1 base from J; bases unmatched to any gene: 3. Per germline, CDR1 SGHTA and CDR2 FQGNSA. The CDR3 nucleotides are TGTGCCAGCAGCCGAGACAGGGGCCAAGAGACCCAGTACTTC. It yields the protein CASSRDRGQETQYF.

This chain uses TRBV6-1 with TRBJ2-1, with 10 bases identical to TRBD2. Germline V gene lookup returns CDR1 MNHNS and CDR2 SASEGT. There are 15 residues in the CDR3. With V trimmed by 6 bases and J by 7 bases, 9 bases remained unmatched. CDR3 amino acids: CASRKRGGLLNEQFF. Here the CDR3 DNA reads TGTGCCAGCAGGAAGCGGGGGGGCCTTTTGAATGAGCAGTTCTTC.

CDR3 protein: CAISQVPGTYEQYF. The CDR3 region has the DNA TGTGCCATCAGTCAAGTTCCCGGGACCTACGAGCAGTACTTC. The genes are TRBV10-3 and TRBJ2-7; TRBD2 is a possible D gene (5 bases). The length of the CDR3 is 14 residues. V shed 5 bases and J shed 2 bases, with 13 bases lying between them. Germline V lookup: CDR1 ENHRY, CDR2 SYGVKD.

The chain recombines TRBV18 with TRBJ2-7; 11 bases match TRBD1. The CDR3 is 14 residues long. The germline V gene has CDR1 KGHSH and CDR2 LQKENI. Germline trimming cut 4 bases from V and 2 bases from J; bases unmatched to any gene: 1. DNA of the CDR3: TGTGCCAGCTCACAGGACAGGGGGCCCTACGAGCAGTACTTC. It specifies CASSQDRGPYEQYF.

This chain joins TRBV5-1 and TRBJ1-3; 10 bases agree with TRBD1. V shed 1 base, J shed 3 bases, and the junction held 7 bases outside the gene matches. Looked up from germline, CDR1 is SGHRS and CDR2 is YFSETQ. This CDR3 has 17 amino acids. The CDR3 sequence: CASSLSGQGNIGNTIYF. Here the CDR3 DNA reads TGCGCCAGCAGCTTGTCGGGACAGGGGAACATTGGAAACACCATATATTTT.

The chain joins TRBV5-6 to TRBJ2-3; 9 positions match TRBD1. CDR1 is SGHDT and CDR2 is YYEEEE in the germline V gene. J was trimmed by 2 bases and V by 5 bases; bases with no gene match: 12. The CDR3 sequence is 17 residues long. CDR3 protein: CASRFRTGALTTDTQYF. The CDR3 region has the DNA TGTGCCAGCAGGTTTCGGACAGGGGCCCTAACCACAGATACGCAGTATTTT.

V gene TRBV19 combines with J gene TRBJ1-1; D not resolved. With 7 bases removed from V and 2 bases from J, the gap between germline ends came to 11 bases. The CDR3 totals 13 residues. Germline V gene sequence: CDR1 LNHDA, CDR2 SQIVND (reference sequence). The CDR3 loop is CASKRAGNTEAFF. The CDR3 nucleotides are TGTGCCAGTAAGAGGGCAGGAAACACTGAAGCTTTCTTT.